This T cell receptor beta chain was captured in a study of T cell responses to AZD1222 COVID-19 vaccine. This clone appeared once. Data came from immunoSEQ multiplex PCR; TCRdb stores just in-frame clones and leaves some out. Here the sample spans fewer than 120,000 clones, approximately 90% being singletons. Looked up from germline, CDR1 is LNHDA and CDR2 is SQIVND (reference sequence). The CDR3 has 17 residues. Trimming removed 3 bases from V and 1 base from J; junction bases left unmatched: 9. This material consisted of peripheral blood, taken on day 0 of AZD1222 vaccination. The chain employs TRBV19 and TRBJ1-2; 9 nucleotides line up with TRBD1. The clonotype comes from an adult in good health. This CDR3 reads CASSIFGTGKYNYGYTF. CDR3 coding DNA: TGTGCCAGTAGTATTTTCGGGACAGGGAAATATAACTATGGCTACACCTTC.